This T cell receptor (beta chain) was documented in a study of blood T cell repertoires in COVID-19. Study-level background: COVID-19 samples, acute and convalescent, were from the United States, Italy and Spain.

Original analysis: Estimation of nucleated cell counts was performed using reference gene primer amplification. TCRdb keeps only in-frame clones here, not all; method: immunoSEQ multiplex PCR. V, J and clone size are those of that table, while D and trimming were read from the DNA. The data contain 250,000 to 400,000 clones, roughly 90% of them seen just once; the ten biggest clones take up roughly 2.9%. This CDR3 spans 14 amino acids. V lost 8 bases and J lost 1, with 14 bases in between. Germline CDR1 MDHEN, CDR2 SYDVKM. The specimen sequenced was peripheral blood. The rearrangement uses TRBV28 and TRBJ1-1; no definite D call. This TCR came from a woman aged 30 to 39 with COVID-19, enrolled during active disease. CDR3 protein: CASGFTVTNTEAFF. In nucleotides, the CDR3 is TGTGCCAGCGGATTTACAGTGACGAACACTGAAGCTTTCTTT.